Sequencing of this TCR beta chain was carried out in a study of shared clonotypes between healthy human individuals. Study summary: Donors had three CD4 naive, three CD4 memory, two CD8 naive and one CD8 memory plate apiece.

TCRdb's table, derived via immunoSEQ multiplex PCR, lists solely in-frame clones and lacks some. The top ten clones hold more than 0.12% of a sample with roughly 2.6 million clones, 90% to 95% of them seen once. Findings and limits, study-wide: A few donors showed sharing of around 5% of naive CD4 clonotypes.

This CDR3 has 16 residues. Germline V CDR1 and CDR2: LGHNA, YNFKEQ. Trimming removed 0 bases at V and 4 bases at J, with 13 bases between. Turning to this clone: Its matching antigen is unknown.

The sequencing sample was made of naive CD4+ T cells sorted from blood. Specified subset: CD45RA+ positively selected. The chain combines TRBV4-2 with TRBJ2-1; D gene unclear. This TCR derives from a young man in good health. CDR3 coding DNA: TGTGCCAGCAGCCAAGATCGGGCAGTAAGGTACAATGAGCAGTTCTTC. It yields the protein CASSQDRAVRYNEQFF.